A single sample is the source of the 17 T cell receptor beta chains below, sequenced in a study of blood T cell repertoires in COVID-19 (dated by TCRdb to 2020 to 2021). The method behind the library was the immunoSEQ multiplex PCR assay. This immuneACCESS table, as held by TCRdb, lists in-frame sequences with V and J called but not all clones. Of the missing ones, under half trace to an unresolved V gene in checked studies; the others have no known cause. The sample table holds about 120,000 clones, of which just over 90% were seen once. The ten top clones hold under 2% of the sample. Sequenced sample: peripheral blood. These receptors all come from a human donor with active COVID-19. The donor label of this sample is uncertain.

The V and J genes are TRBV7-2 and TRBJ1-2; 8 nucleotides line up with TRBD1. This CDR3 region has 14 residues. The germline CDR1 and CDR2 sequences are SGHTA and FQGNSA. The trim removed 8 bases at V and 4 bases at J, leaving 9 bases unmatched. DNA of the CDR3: TGTGCCAGCCTTCTTGGACAGGGAGGCTATGGCTACACCTTC. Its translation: CASLLGQGGYGYTF.

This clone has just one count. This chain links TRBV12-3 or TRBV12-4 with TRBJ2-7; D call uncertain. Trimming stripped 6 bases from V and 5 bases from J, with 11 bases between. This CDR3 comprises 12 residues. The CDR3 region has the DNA TGTGCCAGCAGAACGGAGTGGGACGAGCAGTACTTC. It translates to CASRTEWDEQYF.

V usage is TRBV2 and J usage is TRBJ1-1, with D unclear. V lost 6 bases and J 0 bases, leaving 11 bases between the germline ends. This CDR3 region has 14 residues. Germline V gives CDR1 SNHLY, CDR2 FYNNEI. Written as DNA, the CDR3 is TGTGCCAGCAGCCGTACGGGAGTGAACACTGAAGCTTTCTTT. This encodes CASSRTGVNTEAFF. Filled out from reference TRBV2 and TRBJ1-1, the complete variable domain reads EPEVTQTPSHQVTQMGQEVILRCVPISNHLYFYWYRQILGQKVEFLVSFYNNEISEKSEIFDDQFSVERPDGSNFTLKIRSTKLEDSAMYFCASSRTGVNTEAFFGQGTRLTVV.

This CDR3 reads CASSTGRNTEAFF. The CDR3 region has the DNA TGTGCCAGCAGTACAGGGAGAAACACTGAAGCTTTCTTT. The rearrangement uses TRBV3-1 (or the pseudogene TRBV3-2) and TRBJ1-1, with D possibly TRBD1 on 6 matching bases. The germline V and J ends were trimmed by 6 bases and 2 bases, with 10 bases remaining between them. Germline V gene data show CDR1 as LGHDT and CDR2 as YNNKEL (reference sequence). CDR3 size: 13 residues.

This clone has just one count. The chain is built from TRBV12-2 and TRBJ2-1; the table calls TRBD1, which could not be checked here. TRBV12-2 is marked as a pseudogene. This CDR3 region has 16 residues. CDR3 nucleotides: TGTGCAAGTCGCTTCCCGGGACACAGCTCCTACAATGAGCAGTTCTTC. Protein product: CASRFPGHSSYNEQFF.

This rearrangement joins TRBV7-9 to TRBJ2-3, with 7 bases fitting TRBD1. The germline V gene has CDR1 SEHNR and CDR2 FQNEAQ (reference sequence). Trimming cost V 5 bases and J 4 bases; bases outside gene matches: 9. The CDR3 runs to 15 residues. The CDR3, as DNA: TGTGCCAGCAGCCTCTCCAGGGGGAGCGCAGATACGCAGTATTTT. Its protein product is CASSLSRGSADTQYF.

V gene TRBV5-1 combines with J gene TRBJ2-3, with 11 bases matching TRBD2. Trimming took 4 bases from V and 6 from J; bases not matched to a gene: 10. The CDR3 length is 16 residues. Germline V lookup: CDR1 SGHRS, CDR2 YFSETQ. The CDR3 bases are TGCGCCAGCAGCCCGTTAGCGGGGGGGCCGTTGGATACGCAGTATTTT. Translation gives CASSPLAGGPLDTQYF. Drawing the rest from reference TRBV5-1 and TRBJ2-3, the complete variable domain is KAGVTQTPRYLIKTRGQQVTLSCSPISGHRSVSWYQQTPGQGLQFLFEYFSETQRNKGNFPGRFSGRQFSNSRSEMNVSTLELGDSALYLCASSPLAGGPLDTQYFGPGTRLTVL.

CDR3 protein: CASSLSGGQYSNQPQHF. The CDR3 DNA is TGTGCCAGCTCCCTTTCCGGGGGACAGTATAGCAATCAGCCCCAGCATTTT. The chain couples TRBV27 to TRBJ1-5; TRBD1 matches at 7 bases. V lost 8 bases and J lost 0; bases outside the gene matches: 13. Germline V gene lookup returns CDR1 MNHEY and CDR2 SMNVEV (reference sequence). This CDR3 is built from 17 residues.

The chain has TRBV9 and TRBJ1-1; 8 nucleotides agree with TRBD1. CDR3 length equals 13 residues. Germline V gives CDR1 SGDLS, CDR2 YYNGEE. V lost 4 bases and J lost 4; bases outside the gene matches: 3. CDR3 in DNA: TGTGCCAGCAGCACCGACAGGGGCACTGAAGCTTTCTTT. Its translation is CASSTDRGTEAFF.

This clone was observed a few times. The chain's CDR3 is CASTTDRVGTEAFF. The CDR3 DNA sequence: TGTGCCAGCACCACCGACAGGGTTGGGACTGAAGCTTTCTTT. The rearrangement joins TRBV28 to TRBJ1-1, with 7 bases identical to TRBD1. The CDR3 runs 14 residues. Germline V CDR1 and CDR2: MDHEN, SYDVKM. The J segment lost 5 bases and the V segment lost 7 bases, leaving 10 bases of the junction unmatched.

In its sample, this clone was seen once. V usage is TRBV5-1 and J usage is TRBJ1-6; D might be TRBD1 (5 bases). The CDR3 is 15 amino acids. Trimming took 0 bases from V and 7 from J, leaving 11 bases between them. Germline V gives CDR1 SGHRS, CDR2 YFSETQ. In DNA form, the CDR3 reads TGCGCCAGCAGCTTGGCCCCAGGGTGGAATTCACCCCTCCACTTT. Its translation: CASSLAPGWNSPLHF. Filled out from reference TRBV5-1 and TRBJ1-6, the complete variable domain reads KAGVTQTPRYLIKTRGQQVTLSCSPISGHRSVSWYQQTPGQGLQFLFEYFSETQRNKGNFPGRFSGRQFSNSRSEMNVSTLELGDSALYLCASSLAPGWNSPLHFGNGTRLTVT.

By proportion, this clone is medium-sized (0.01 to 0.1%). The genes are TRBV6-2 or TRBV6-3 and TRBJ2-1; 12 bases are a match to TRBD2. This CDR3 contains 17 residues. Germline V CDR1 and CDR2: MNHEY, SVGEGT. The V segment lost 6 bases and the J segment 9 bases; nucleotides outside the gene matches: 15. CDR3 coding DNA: TGTGCCAGCAGCCCCTCCTGGGCTAGCGGGGGGGCCGGTGAGCAGTTCTTC. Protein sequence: CASSPSWASGGAGEQFF.

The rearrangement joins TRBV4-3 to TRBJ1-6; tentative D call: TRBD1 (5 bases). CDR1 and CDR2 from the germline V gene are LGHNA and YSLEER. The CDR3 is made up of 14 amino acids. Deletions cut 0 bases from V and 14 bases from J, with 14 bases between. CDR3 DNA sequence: TGCGCCAGCAGCCAAGAGGGGACTGATATTGCCCTCCACTTT. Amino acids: CASSQEGTDIALHF.

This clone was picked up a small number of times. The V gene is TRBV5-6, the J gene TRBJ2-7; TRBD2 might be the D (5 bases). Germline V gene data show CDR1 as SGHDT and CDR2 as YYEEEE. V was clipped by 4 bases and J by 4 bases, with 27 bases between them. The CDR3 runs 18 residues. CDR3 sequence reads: CASSLAIPLLHERYEQYF. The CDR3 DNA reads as TGTGCCAGCAGCCTGGCCATCCCTTTATTACACGAGCGGTACGAGCAGTACTTC.

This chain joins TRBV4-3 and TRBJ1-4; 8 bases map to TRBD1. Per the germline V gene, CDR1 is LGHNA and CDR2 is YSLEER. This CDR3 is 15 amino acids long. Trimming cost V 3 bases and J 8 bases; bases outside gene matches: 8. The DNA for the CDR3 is TGCGCCAGCAGCCATGCAGGGGGCGCGAGGGAAAAACTGTTTTTT. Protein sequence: CASSHAGGAREKLFF.

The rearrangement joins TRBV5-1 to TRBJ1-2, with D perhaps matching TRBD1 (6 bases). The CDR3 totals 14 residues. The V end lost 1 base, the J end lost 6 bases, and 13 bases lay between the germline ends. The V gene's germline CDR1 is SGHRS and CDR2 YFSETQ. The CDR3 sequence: CASSLTTGNDGYTF. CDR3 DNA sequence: TGCGCCAGCAGCTTGACTACAGGGAATGATGGCTACACCTTC.

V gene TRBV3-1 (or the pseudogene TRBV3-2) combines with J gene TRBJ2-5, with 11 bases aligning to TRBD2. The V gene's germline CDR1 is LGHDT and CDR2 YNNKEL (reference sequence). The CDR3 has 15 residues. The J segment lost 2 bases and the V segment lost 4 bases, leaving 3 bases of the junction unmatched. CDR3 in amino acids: CASSLAGGAQETQYF. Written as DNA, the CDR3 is TGTGCCAGCAGCCTAGCGGGGGGGGCACAAGAGACCCAGTACTTC.